The 9 T cell receptor beta chains presented below share a single source sample, sequenced in a study of blood T cell repertoires in COVID-19. The data were produced by immunoSEQ multiplex PCR, yet TCRdb's version contains in-frame clones alone and is incomplete. The sample has 310,000 or so clones, 75% to 95% seen once. Sequencing was carried out using PBMCs or T cells enriched from blood (not recorded which). Receptors originate from a woman in her twenties or thirties who had recovered from COVID-19.

The chain couples TRBV7-2 to TRBJ2-7; D is possibly TRBD2 (5 bases). The germline V gene has CDR1 SGHTA and CDR2 FQGNSA. The CDR3 extends over 16 amino acids. Trimming shortened V by 1 base and J by 2 bases, and 15 bases separated the two germline ends. CDR3 sequence: CASSLDIGFGTYEQYF. Here the CDR3 DNA reads TGTGCCAGCAGCTTAGATATAGGCTTCGGGACCTACGAGCAGTACTTC.

V usage is TRBV28 and J usage is TRBJ1-5; TRBD1 aligns across 8 bases. The CDR3 runs to 14 residues. V was pared by 6 bases and J by 1 base, with 2 bases of the junction left unmatched. The germline V gene has CDR1 MDHEN and CDR2 SYDVKM. The CDR3 region is CASRQGASNQPQHF. The DNA of the CDR3 is TGTGCCAGCAGGCAGGGGGCGAGCAATCAGCCCCAGCATTTT.

The rearrangement links TRBV6-2 or TRBV6-3 to TRBJ1-1; TRBD1 aligns across 9 bases. Germline CDR1 MNHEY, CDR2 SVGEGT. CDR3 length: 16 residues. V lost 5 bases and J lost 4; bases outside the gene matches: 11. The CDR3 DNA follows: TGTGCCAGCAGTGAGCACGGGACAGGGATAGTCACTGAAGCTTTCTTT. This sequence encodes CASSEHGTGIVTEAFF.

The chain employs TRBV5-4 and TRBJ2-5; D is possibly TRBD1 (6 bases). V dropped 0 bases and J dropped 5 bases, with 11 bases sitting between them. Per the germline V gene, CDR1 is SGHNT and CDR2 is YYREEE (reference sequence). The CDR3 has 14 residues. The CDR3 DNA sequence: TGTGCCAGCAGCTTGGACCGAAGGGGGGAGACCCAGTACTTC. Its protein is CASSLDRRGETQYF.

The CDR3 reads CASSPQEASTDTQYF. CDR3 bases: TGTGCCAGCTCACCGCAAGAGGCCTCCACAGATACGCAGTATTTT. The chain uses TRBV18 and TRBJ2-3; D is undetermined. Germline CDR1 KGHSH, CDR2 LQKENI. V dropped 3 bases and J dropped 2 bases, with 12 bases sitting between them. The CDR3 is 15 amino acids.

The chain recombines TRBV2 with TRBJ2-5; TRBD2 agrees at 9 bases. Germline V CDR1 and CDR2: SNHLY, FYNNEI. The CDR3 is made up of 17 amino acids. Germline trimming cut 4 bases from V and 0 bases from J; bases unmatched to any gene: 9. CDR3 amino acids: CASSGLAENIYQETQYF. CDR3 DNA: TGTGCCAGCAGTGGACTAGCGGAAAACATCTACCAAGAGACCCAGTACTTC.

The V gene is TRBV28, the J gene TRBJ2-3, with TRBD2 matching 10 bases. The CDR3 runs 18 residues. From germline, CDR1 is MDHEN and CDR2 SYDVKM. V was clipped by 6 bases and J by 4 bases; unmatched bases: 16. CDR3 sequence reads: CASSLPWASGSVADTQYF. The CDR3 DNA reads TGTGCCAGCAGCCTACCTTGGGCTAGCGGGAGTGTCGCAGATACGCAGTATTTT. Combining the CDR3 with reference TRBV28 and TRBJ2-3 gives the whole variable domain DVKVTQSSRYLVKRTGEKVFLECVQDMDHENMFWYRQDPGLGLRLIYFSYDVKMKEKGDIPEGYSVSREKKERFSLILESASTNQTSMYLCASSLPWASGSVADTQYFGPGTRLTVL.

This chain connects TRBV19 to TRBJ1-2; 10 bases are a match to TRBD1. Trimming at V came to 8 bases and at J to 7 bases, leaving 7 bases not matched to a gene. The CDR3 spans 13 residues. Germline V lookup: CDR1 LNHDA, CDR2 SQIVND (reference sequence). CDR3 in amino acids: CASVQDRGFGYTF. The CDR3 region has the DNA TGTGCCAGTGTCCAGGACAGGGGGTTTGGCTACACCTTC.

V usage is TRBV27 and J usage is TRBJ1-1; 12 nucleotides match TRBD1. CDR3 length: 17 amino acids. Germline CDR1 reads MNHEY; CDR2 reads SMNVEV (reference sequence). The V gene end was trimmed by 1 base and the J gene end by 5 bases; junction bases not matched to a gene: 8. The CDR3 bases are TGTGCCAGCAGTTTATTTGGGGACAGGGGGCTGGTTACTGAAGCTTTCTTT. Amino acid sequence: CASSLFGDRGLVTEAFF.